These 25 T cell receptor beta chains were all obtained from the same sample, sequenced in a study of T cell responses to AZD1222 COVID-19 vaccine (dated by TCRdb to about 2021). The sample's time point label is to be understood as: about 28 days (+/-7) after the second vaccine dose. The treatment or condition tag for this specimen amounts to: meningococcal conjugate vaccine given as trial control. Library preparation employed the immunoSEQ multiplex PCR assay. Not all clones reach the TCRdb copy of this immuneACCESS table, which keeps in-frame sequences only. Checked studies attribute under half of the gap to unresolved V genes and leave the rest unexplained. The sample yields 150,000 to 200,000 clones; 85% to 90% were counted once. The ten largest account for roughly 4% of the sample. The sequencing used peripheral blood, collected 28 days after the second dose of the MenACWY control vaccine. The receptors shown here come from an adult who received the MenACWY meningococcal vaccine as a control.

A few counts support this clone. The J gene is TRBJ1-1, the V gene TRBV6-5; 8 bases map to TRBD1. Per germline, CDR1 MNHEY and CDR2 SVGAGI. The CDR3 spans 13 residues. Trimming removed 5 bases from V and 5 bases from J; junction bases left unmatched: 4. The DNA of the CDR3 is TGTGCCAGCAGTCCAACAGGGGGTACTGAAGCTTTCTTT. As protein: CASSPTGGTEAFF.

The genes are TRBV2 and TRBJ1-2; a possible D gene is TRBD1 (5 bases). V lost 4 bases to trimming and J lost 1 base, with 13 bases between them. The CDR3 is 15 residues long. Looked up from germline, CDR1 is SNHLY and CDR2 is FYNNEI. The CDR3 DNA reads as TGTGCCAGCAGTGCCGACAGAGCCAATAACTATGGCTACACCTTC. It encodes CASSADRANNYGYTF.

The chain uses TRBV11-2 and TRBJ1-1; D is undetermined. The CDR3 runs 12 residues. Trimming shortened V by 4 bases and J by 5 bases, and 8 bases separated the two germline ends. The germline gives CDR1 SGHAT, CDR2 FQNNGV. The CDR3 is CASSYGETEAFF. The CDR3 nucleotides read TGTGCCAGCAGCTACGGGGAAACTGAAGCTTTCTTT.

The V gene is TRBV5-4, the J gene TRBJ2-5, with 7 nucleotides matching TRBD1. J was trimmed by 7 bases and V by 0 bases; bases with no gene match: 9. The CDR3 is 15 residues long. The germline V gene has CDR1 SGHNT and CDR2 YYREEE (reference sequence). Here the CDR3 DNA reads TGTGCCAGCAGCTTGGGGGACAGACAAACGGGGACCCAGTACTTC. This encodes CASSLGDRQTGTQYF.

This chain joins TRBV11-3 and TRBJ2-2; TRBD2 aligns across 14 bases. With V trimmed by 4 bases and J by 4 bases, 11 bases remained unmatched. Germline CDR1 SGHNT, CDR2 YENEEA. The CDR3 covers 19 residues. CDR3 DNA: TGTGCCAGCAGCTCGGGGACTAGCGGGAGTCGGGGGAGCACCGGGGAGCTGTTTTTT. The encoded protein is CASSSGTSGSRGSTGELFF. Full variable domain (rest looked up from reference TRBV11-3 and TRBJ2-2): EAGVVQSPRYKIIEKKQPVAFWCNPISGHNTLYWYLQNLGQGPELLIRYENEEAVDDSQLPKDRFSAERLKGVDSTLKIQPAELGDSAVYLCASSSGTSGSRGSTGELFFGEGSRLTVL.

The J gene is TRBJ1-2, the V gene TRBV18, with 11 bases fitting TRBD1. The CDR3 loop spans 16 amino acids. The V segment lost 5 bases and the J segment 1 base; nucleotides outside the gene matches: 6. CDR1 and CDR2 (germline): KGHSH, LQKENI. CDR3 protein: CASSLYGTGGNYGYTF. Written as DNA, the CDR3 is TGTGCCAGCTCATTATACGGGACAGGGGGTAACTATGGCTACACCTTC.

CDR3 in amino acids: CATSSGTSGTSTGTLFSYNEQFF. DNA for the CDR3: TGTGCCACCAGTTCCGGGACTAGCGGGACCTCCACCGGGACCCTCTTCTCCTACAATGAGCAGTTCTTC. The chain has TRBV24-1 and TRBJ2-1; 13 nucleotides line up with TRBD2. Trimming removed 6 bases from V and 0 bases from J; junction bases left unmatched: 22. CDR3 size: 23 residues. CDR1 is KGHDR, CDR2 SFDVKD, per germline.

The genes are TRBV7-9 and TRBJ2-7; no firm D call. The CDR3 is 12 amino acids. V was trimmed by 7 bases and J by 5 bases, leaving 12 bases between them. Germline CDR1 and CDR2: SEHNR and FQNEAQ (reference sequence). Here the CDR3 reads CASNSWADEQYF. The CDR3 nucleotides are TGTGCCAGCAACAGTTGGGCGGACGAGCAGTACTTC. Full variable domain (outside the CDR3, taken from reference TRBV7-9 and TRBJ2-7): DTGVSQNPRHKITKRGQNVTFRCDPISEHNRLYWYRQTLGQGPEFLTYFQNEAQLEKSRLLSDRFSAERPKGSFSTLEIQRTEQGDSAMYLCASNSWADEQYFGPGTRLTVT.

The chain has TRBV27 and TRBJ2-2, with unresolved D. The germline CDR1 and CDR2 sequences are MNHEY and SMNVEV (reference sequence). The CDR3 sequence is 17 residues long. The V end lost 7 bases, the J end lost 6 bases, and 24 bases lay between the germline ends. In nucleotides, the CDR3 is TGTGCCAGCACCCGAGGACGCTCGCAAAAACCGGCCGGGGAGCTGTTTTTT. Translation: CASTRGRSQKPAGELFF.

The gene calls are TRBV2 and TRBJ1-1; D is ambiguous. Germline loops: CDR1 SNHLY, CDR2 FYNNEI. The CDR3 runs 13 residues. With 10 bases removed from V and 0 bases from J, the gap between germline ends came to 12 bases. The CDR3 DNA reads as TGTGCCACGACGGACGGAATGAACACTGAAGCTTTCTTT. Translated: CATTDGMNTEAFF.

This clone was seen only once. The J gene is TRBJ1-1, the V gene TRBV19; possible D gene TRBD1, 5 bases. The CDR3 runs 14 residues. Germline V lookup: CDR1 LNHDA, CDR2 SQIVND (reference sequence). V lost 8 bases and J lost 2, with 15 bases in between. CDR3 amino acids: CASFPSRDNTEAFF. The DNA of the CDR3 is TGTGCCAGTTTTCCCTCCCGGGACAACACTGAAGCTTTCTTT.

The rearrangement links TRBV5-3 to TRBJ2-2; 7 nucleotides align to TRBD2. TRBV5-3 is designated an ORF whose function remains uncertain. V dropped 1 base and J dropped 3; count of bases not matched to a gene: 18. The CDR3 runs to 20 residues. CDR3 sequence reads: CARSLTPYRDYLEDTGELFF. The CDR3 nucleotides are TGTGCCAGAAGCTTGACCCCATACCGGGACTACCTAGAGGACACCGGGGAGCTGTTTTTT.

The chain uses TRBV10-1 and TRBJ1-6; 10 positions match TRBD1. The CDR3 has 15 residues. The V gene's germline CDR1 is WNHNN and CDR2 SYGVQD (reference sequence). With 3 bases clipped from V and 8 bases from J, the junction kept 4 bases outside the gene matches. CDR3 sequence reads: CASSESGTGDSPLHF. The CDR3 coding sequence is TGCGCCAGCAGTGAATCCGGGACAGGGGATTCACCCCTCCACTTT.

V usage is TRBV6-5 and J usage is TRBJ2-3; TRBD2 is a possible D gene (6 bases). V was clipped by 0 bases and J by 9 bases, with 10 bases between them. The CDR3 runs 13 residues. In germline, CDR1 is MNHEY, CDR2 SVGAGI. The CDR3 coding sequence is TGTGCCAGCAGTTACTCGCGGAGGGGAACGCAGTATTTT. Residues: CASSYSRRGTQYF.

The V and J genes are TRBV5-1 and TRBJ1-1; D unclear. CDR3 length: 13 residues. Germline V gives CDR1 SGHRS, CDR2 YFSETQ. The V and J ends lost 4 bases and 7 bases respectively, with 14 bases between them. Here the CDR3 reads CASSPQFGSEAFF. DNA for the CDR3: TGCGCCAGCAGCCCACAGTTTGGGAGTGAAGCTTTCTTT.

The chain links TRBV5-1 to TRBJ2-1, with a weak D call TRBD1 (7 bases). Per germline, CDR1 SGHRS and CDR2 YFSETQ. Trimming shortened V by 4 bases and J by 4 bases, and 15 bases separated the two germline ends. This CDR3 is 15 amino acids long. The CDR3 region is CASSVVRGVYNEQFF. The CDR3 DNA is TGCGCCAGCAGCGTTGTCAGGGGGGTTTACAATGAGCAGTTCTTC.

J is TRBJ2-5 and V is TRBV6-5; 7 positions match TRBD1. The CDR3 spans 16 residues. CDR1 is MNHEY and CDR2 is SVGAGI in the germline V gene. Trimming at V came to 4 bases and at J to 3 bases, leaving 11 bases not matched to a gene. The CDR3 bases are TGTGCCAGCAGTTCTTACACAGGGGCCGAGGAAGAGACCCAGTACTTC. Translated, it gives CASSSYTGAEEETQYF.

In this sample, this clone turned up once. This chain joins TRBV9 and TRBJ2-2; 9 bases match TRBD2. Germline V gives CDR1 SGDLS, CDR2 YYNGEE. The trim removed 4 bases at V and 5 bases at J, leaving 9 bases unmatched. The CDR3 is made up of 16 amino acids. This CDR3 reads CASSPVAGERTGELFF. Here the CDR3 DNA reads TGTGCCAGCAGCCCGGTAGCGGGAGAAAGAACCGGGGAGCTGTTTTTT.

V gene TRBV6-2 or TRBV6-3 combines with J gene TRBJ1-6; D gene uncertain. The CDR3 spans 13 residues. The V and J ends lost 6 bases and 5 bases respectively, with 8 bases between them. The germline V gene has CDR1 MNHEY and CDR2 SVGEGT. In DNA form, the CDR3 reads TGTGCCAGCAGACCTCCCGATAATTCACCCCTCCACTTT. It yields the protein CASRPPDNSPLHF.

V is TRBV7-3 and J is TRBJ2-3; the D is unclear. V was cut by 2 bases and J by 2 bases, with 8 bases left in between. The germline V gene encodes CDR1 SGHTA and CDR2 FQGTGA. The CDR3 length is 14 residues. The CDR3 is CASSLGSNTDTQYF. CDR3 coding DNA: TGTGCCAGCAGCTTAGGATCGAACACAGATACGCAGTATTTT.

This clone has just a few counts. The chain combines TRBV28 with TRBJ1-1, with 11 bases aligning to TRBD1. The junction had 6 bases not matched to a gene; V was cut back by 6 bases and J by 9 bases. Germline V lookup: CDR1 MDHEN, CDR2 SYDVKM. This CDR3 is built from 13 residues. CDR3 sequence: CASSSGQGGKAFF. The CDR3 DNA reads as TGTGCCAGCAGCTCGGGACAGGGGGGGAAAGCTTTCTTT. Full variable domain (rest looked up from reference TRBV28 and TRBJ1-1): DVKVTQSSRYLVKRTGEKVFLECVQDMDHENMFWYRQDPGLGLRLIYFSYDVKMKEKGDIPEGYSVSREKKERFSLILESASTNQTSMYLCASSSGQGGKAFFGQGTRLTVV.

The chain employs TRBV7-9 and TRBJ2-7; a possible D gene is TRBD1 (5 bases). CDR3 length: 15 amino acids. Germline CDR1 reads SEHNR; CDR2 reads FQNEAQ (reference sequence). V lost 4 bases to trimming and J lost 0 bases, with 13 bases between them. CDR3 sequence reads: CASSSTDSSSYEQYF. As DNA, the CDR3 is TGTGCCAGCAGCTCCACTGACAGTAGCTCCTACGAGCAGTACTTC.

The CDR3: CASSQDTQGVGKLFF. In DNA form, the CDR3 reads TGTGCCAGCAGCCAAGATACCCAGGGGGTAGGAAAACTGTTTTTT. The chain recombines TRBV3-1 (or the pseudogene TRBV3-2) with TRBJ1-4; 7 positions agree with TRBD1. Germline CDR1 reads LGHDT; CDR2 reads YNNKEL (reference sequence). The CDR3 extends over 15 amino acids. With 0 bases clipped from V and 10 bases from J, the junction kept 8 bases outside the gene matches.

The CDR3 DNA reads as TGTGCCAGCAGTTTGCCGACCCGATCACTGAACTATGGCTACACCTTC. Its translation: CASSLPTRSLNYGYTF. The rearrangement joins TRBV28 to TRBJ1-2; D gene uncertain. Trimming stripped 3 bases from V and 2 bases from J, with 16 bases between. The CDR3 has 16 residues. Germline CDR1 reads MDHEN; CDR2 reads SYDVKM.

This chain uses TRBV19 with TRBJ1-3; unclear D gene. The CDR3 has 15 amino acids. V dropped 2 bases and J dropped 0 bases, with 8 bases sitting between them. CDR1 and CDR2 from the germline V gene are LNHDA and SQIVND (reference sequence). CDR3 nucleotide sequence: TGTGCCAGTAGTATATCCGATTCCTCTGGAAACACCATATATTTT. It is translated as CASSISDSSGNTIYF.